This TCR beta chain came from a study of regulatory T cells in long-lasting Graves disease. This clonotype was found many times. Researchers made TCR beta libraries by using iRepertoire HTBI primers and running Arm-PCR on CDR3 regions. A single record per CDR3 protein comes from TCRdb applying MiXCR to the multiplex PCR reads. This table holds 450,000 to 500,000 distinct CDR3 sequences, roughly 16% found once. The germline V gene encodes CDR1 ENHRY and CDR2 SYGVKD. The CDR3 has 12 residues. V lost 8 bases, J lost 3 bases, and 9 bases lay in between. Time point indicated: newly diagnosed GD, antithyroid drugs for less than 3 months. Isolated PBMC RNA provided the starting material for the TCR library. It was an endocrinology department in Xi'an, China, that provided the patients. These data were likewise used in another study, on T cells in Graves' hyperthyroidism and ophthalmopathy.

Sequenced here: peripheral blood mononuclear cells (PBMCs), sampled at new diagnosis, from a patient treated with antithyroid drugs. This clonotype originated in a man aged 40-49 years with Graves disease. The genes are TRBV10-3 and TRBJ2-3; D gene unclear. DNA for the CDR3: TGTGCCATCGGGCCCGGGACAGATACGCAGTATTTT. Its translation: CAIGPGTDTQYF.